The 28 T cell receptor beta chains reported below all come from one sample, sequenced in a study of cytomegalovirus exposure and HLA in healthy donors. The PCR had 60 Vbeta and 13 Jbeta primers. Repertoires were generated with immunoSEQ multiplex PCR, while TCRdb's copy carries only in-frame clones and drops some. The sample has around 48,000 clones, and its top ten clones hold around 2.3%. The sample was PBMCs. The receptors stem from a female donor in good health and CMV-seronegative.

As to this clone: A junction boundary mismatches the germline segment, possibly from a read error. The CDR3 sequence: CASRLDPSSDNEQFF. Written as DNA, the CDR3 is TGTGCCAGCAGGCTAGACCCTAGCTCCGACAATGAGCAGTTCTTC. The V call is TRBV6-4, the J call TRBJ2-1; D perhaps matches TRBD2 (5 bases). CDR3 size: 15 residues. Germline values: CDR1 MRHNA, CDR2 SNTAGT.

The gene calls are TRBV6-6 and TRBJ2-7; unclear D gene. In germline, CDR1 is MNHNY, CDR2 SVGAGI (reference sequence). The CDR3 extends over 14 amino acids. The germline V and J ends were trimmed by 6 bases and 4 bases, with 16 bases remaining between them. CDR3 in amino acids: CASRPTPQRYEQYF. DNA for the CDR3: TGTGCCAGCAGACCGACCCCTCAGCGTTACGAGCAGTACTTC.

The genes are TRBV13 and TRBJ2-2, with 11 bases identical to TRBD2. The CDR3 length is 18 residues. Germline-derived CDR1 and CDR2 are PRHDT and FYEKMQ (reference sequence). The V gene end was trimmed by 7 bases and the J gene end by 0 bases; junction bases not matched to a gene: 10. CDR3: CASIVTLAGGPNTGELFF. DNA of the CDR3: TGTGCCAGCATTGTAACGCTAGCGGGGGGCCCGAACACCGGGGAGCTGTTTTTT.

Turning to this clone: Relative to the germline gene, one junction end is altered; a read error may explain this. The chain links TRBV18 to TRBJ1-1, with D possibly being TRBD1 (6 bases). CDR1 and CDR2 from the germline V gene are KGHSH and LQKENI. CDR3 length: 13 residues. The CDR3 protein is CASSPDRNTEDFF. In DNA, the CDR3 is TGTGCCAGCTCACCAGACAGGAACACTGAAGATTTCTTT.

In DNA form, the CDR3 reads TGTGCCAGCGGACTGGTCGGACAGCCCCAGCATTTT. This codes for CASGLVGQPQHF. The chain employs TRBV6-5 and TRBJ1-5; D is unresolved. Trimming stripped 8 bases from V and 7 bases from J, with 12 bases between. From germline, CDR1 is MNHEY and CDR2 SVGAGI. The CDR3 covers 12 residues.

This chain connects TRBV6-5 to TRBJ2-5; TRBD1 agrees at 8 bases. Germline lookup yields CDR1 MNHEY and CDR2 SVGAGI. V lost 6 bases, J lost 2 bases, and 8 bases stayed unmatched. This CDR3 is built from 15 residues. CDR3 nucleotides: TGTGCCAGCAGCAGGACAGGGATTACTCAAGAGACCCAGTACTTC. Residues: CASSRTGITQETQYF.

The chain combines TRBV10-3 with TRBJ1-1; D is ambiguous. This CDR3 comprises 12 residues. The germline V gene has CDR1 ENHRY and CDR2 SYGVKD. The V and J ends lost 5 bases and 0 bases respectively, with 4 bases between them. The CDR3 protein is CAISTLNTEAFF. CDR3 DNA: TGTGCCATCAGTACATTGAACACTGAAGCTTTCTTT.

The chain uses TRBV6-5 and TRBJ2-5, with unresolved D. This CDR3 has 11 amino acids. Germline CDR1 is MNHEY and CDR2 is SVGAGI. Trimming shortened V by 2 bases and J by 5 bases, and 3 bases separated the two germline ends. CDR3: CASSYGETQYF. CDR3 sequence (DNA): TGTGCCAGCAGTTACGGCGAGACCCAGTACTTC.

Worth noting for this clone: The limits of the CDR3 on the DNA are not certain, so only TCRdb's listed CDR3 is given. V is TRBV19 and J is TRBJ1-1; the table's D call, TRBD1, was not checked against the DNA. The CDR3 numbers 17 amino acids, ends counted. CDR1 is LNHDA and CDR2 is SQIVND in the germline V gene (reference sequence). The CDR3 loop reads CASSIPFFGQGATEAFF.

The rearrangement joins TRBV30 to TRBJ2-3; a weak D match, TRBD2 (8 bases). This CDR3 is 13 amino acids long. V lost 8 bases and J lost 5, with 17 bases in between. Germline values: CDR1 GTSNPN, CDR2 SVGIG (reference sequence). DNA of the CDR3: TGTGCCAGGGGGCGGGAGGTTGGAGATACGCAGTATTTT. Translating it yields CARGREVGDTQYF. Drawing the rest from reference TRBV30 and TRBJ2-3, the complete variable domain is SQTIHQWPATLVQPVGSPLSLECTVEGTSNPNLYWYRQAAGRGLQLLFYSVGIGQISSEVPQNLSASRPQDRQFILSSKKLLLSDSGFYLCARGREVGDTQYFGPGTRLTVL.

The gene calls are TRBV7-6 and TRBJ2-5, with a weak D call TRBD2 (6 bases). CDR3 length: 16 amino acids. Germline CDR1 SGHVS, CDR2 FNYEAQ. V gave up 0 bases and J gave up 2 bases, with 13 bases separating them. The CDR3 DNA is TGTGCCAGCAGCTTAGCGGTAACGGGGGAGCAAGAGACCCAGTACTTC. Its protein product is CASSLAVTGEQETQYF.

V usage is TRBV29-1 and J usage is TRBJ2-1; a weak D match, TRBD2 (5 bases). Germline V gene data show CDR1 as SQVTM and CDR2 as ANQGSEA. The CDR3 loop spans 11 amino acids. V lost 6 bases and J lost 11, with 14 bases in between. CDR3 sequence reads: CSVGVVGKQFF. For the CDR3, the DNA is TGCAGCGTCGGGGTCGTTGGGAAGCAGTTCTTC.

V and J are TRBV9 and TRBJ2-3, with 12 bases that match TRBD2. Losses at the gene ends were 0 bases for V and 2 bases for J; bases not matched to a gene: 19. This CDR3 comprises 22 residues. Germline V gene sequence: CDR1 SGDLS, CDR2 YYNGEE. CDR3 region: CASSVVPNPLWTSGENTDTQYF. The CDR3 coding sequence is TGTGCCAGCAGCGTAGTCCCAAACCCACTCTGGACTAGCGGGGAGAACACAGATACGCAGTATTTT.

The chain uses TRBV30 and TRBJ2-5; D gene unclear. The CDR3 totals 12 residues. In germline, CDR1 is GTSNPN, CDR2 SVGIG (reference sequence). The V end lost 0 bases, the J end lost 5 bases, and 7 bases lay between the germline ends. The CDR3 nucleotides are TGTGCCTGGAGTGTAACCGGGGAGACCCAGTACTTC. It is translated as CAWSVTGETQYF.

The gene calls are TRBV29-1 and TRBJ2-7; 11 nucleotides match TRBD1. J lost 5 bases, V lost 4 bases, and 10 bases had no gene match. Germline V gene data show CDR1 as SQVTM and CDR2 as ANQGSEA. The CDR3 is made up of 15 amino acids. CDR3 in DNA: TGCAGCGTTGGGGGATGGGACAGGGGGATGGACGAGCAGTACTTC. Translated: CSVGGWDRGMDEQYF.

The CDR3 loop is CASSLGLTGITNEKLFF. In DNA, the CDR3 is TGTGCCAGCAGCTTAGGACTTACAGGGATCACTAATGAAAAACTGTTTTTT. V is TRBV7-9 and J is TRBJ1-4, with a tentative D call TRBD1 (6 bases). CDR3 length: 17 amino acids. Germline V gene lookup returns CDR1 SEHNR and CDR2 FQNEAQ (reference sequence). The V end was cut by 1 base, the J end by 2 bases, with 14 bases between.

This sequence joins TRBV7-2 and TRBJ1-2; D perhaps matches TRBD1 (5 bases). This CDR3 spans 15 amino acids. The V gene lost 2 bases and the J gene lost 4 bases, with 14 bases spanning the gap. Per the germline V gene, CDR1 is SGHTA and CDR2 is FQGNSA. The CDR3 spells CASSLFVDGGYGYTF. The CDR3, as DNA: TGTGCCAGCAGCTTATTCGTGGACGGGGGCTATGGCTACACCTTC.

V gene TRBV5-1 combines with J gene TRBJ2-3, with 7 bases identical to TRBD1. The germline gives CDR1 SGHRS, CDR2 YFSETQ. V lost 4 bases and J lost 2; bases outside the gene matches: 16. The CDR3 has 18 residues. The CDR3 nucleotides read TGCGCCAGCAGCCCATTAAAGGCTGACAGGGTTATCACAGATACGCAGTATTTT. Protein product: CASSPLKADRVITDTQYF. Looking up the rest from reference TRBV5-1 and TRBJ2-3 gives the full variable domain: KAGVTQTPRYLIKTRGQQVTLSCSPISGHRSVSWYQQTPGQGLQFLFEYFSETQRNKGNFPGRFSGRQFSNSRSEMNVSTLELGDSALYLCASSPLKADRVITDTQYFGPGTRLTVL.

The J gene is TRBJ2-2, the V gene TRBV9; 8 bases fit TRBD2. Germline V gene sequence: CDR1 SGDLS, CDR2 YYNGEE. This CDR3 has 16 amino acids. With 1 base clipped from V and 4 bases from J, the junction kept 6 bases outside the gene matches. The CDR3 is CASSVTGGPGTGELFF. The CDR3, as DNA: TGTGCCAGCAGCGTAACGGGGGGGCCGGGCACCGGGGAGCTGTTTTTT. The whole variable domain, remainder taken from reference TRBV9 and TRBJ2-2, is DSGVTQTPKHLITATGQRVTLRCSPRSGDLSVYWYQQSLDQGLQFLIQYYNGEERAKGNILERFSAQQFPDLHSELNLSSLELGDSALYFCASSVTGGPGTGELFFGEGSRLTVL.

CDR3 nucleotides: TGTGCCAGCAGCTTGGGGACAGGGGAATTTTATGGCAATCAGCCCCAGCATTTT. Translation: CASSLGTGEFYGNQPQHF. The V and J genes are TRBV5-6 and TRBJ1-5, with 9 positions matching TRBD1. The CDR3 length is 18 residues. Germline-derived CDR1 and CDR2 are SGHDT and YYEEEE. V lost 0 bases and J lost 2; bases outside the gene matches: 9.

This chain connects TRBV28 to TRBJ1-1, with TRBD1 identical over 7 bases. This CDR3 comprises 15 residues. Germline loops: CDR1 MDHEN, CDR2 SYDVKM. With 3 bases clipped from V and 4 bases from J, the junction kept 8 bases outside the gene matches. CDR3 in DNA: TGTGCCAGCAGTTTTGTGGGTTACAGGGGCACTGAAGCTTTCTTT. It translates to CASSFVGYRGTEAFF.

The V gene is TRBV14, the J gene TRBJ1-2; a weak D match, TRBD1 (6 bases). The germline V gene encodes CDR1 SGHDN and CDR2 FVKESK. This CDR3 is 14 amino acids long. V was shortened by 3 bases and J by 1 base, with 9 bases between the two germline ends. Here the CDR3 DNA reads TGTGCCAGCAGCCACGGGACACTTAACTATGGCTACACCTTC. Translation gives CASSHGTLNYGYTF.

The chain couples TRBV19 to TRBJ1-1; possibly TRBD1 for D (6 bases). The length of the CDR3 is 13 residues. Trimming left V 7 bases short and J 7 bases short, with 16 bases between. Germline CDR1 reads LNHDA; CDR2 reads SQIVND (reference sequence). The DNA for the CDR3 is TGTGCCAGTACCCAGGGGCGGGCGGTTGAAGCTTTCTTT. Encoded protein: CASTQGRAVEAFF.

The J gene is TRBJ2-3, the V gene TRBV2; 7 bases agree with TRBD2. V shed 7 bases, J shed 0 bases, and the junction held 4 bases outside the gene matches. Germline CDR1 and CDR2: SNHLY and FYNNEI. The CDR3 totals 14 residues. The chain's CDR3 is CASKGGRSTDTQYF. The CDR3 bases are TGTGCCAGCAAGGGCGGGAGAAGCACAGATACGCAGTATTTT.

The chain has TRBV6-1 and TRBJ2-1, with D perhaps matching TRBD1 (5 bases). V lost 6 bases and J 5 bases, leaving 11 bases between the germline ends. The CDR3 has 13 amino acids. From germline, CDR1 is MNHNS and CDR2 SASEGT. Here the CDR3 DNA reads TGTGCCAGCAGGGGGCTCAGAAACAATGAGCAGTTCTTC. Translated: CASRGLRNNEQFF.

The gene calls are TRBV4-1 and TRBJ2-7; D perhaps matches TRBD2 (5 bases). The CDR3 totals 15 residues. Trimming stripped 2 bases from V and 5 bases from J, with 16 bases between. Germline-derived CDR1 and CDR2 are MGHRA and YSYEKL. The chain's CDR3 is CASSQLSVGRDEQYF. The CDR3 bases are TGCGCCAGCAGCCAACTCAGCGTCGGGCGGGACGAGCAGTACTTC.

J is TRBJ1-5 and V is TRBV4-1; tentatively, D is TRBD1 (5 bases). Germline V CDR1 and CDR2: MGHRA, YSYEKL. V was trimmed by 4 bases and J by 0 bases, leaving 16 bases between them. This CDR3 has 17 amino acids. The DNA of the CDR3 is TGCGCCAGCAGCCCTAATTCAGGGTCTTATAGCAATCAGCCCCAGCATTTT. It specifies CASSPNSGSYSNQPQHF.

V gene TRBV9 combines with J gene TRBJ2-2, with 11 bases aligning to TRBD1. The CDR3 consists of 16 residues. From germline, CDR1 is SGDLS and CDR2 YYNGEE. With 4 bases clipped from V and 4 bases from J, the junction kept 6 bases outside the gene matches. CDR3 in DNA: TGTGCCAGCAGCTTCGGACAGGGGGCGCGCACCGGGGAGCTGTTTTTT. It encodes CASSFGQGARTGELFF.